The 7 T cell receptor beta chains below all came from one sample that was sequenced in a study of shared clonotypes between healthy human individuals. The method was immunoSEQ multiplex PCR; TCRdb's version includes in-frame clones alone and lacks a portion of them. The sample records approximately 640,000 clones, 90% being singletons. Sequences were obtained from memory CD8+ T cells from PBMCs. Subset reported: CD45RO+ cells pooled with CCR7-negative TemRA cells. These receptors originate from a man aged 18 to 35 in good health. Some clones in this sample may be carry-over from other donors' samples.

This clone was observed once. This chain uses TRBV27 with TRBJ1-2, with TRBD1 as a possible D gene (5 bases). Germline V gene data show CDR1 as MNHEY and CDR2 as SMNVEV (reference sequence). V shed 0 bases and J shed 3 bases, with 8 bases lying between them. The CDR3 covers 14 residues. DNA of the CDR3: TGTGCCAGCAGTTTATCACCAGGGTACTATGGCTACACCTTC. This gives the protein CASSLSPGYYGYTF.

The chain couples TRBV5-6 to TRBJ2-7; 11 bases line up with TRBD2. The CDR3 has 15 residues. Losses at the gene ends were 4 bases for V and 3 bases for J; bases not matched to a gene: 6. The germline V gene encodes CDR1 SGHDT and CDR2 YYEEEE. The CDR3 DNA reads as TGTGCCAGCAGCCTGGGGACTAGCGGAAACTACGAGCAGTACTTC. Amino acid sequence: CASSLGTSGNYEQYF.

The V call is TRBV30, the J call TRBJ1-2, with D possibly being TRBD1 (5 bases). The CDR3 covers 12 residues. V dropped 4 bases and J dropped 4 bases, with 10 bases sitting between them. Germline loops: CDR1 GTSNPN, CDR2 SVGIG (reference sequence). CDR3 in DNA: TGTGCCTGGATCGGGGGTGGCTATGGCTACACCTTC. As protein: CAWIGGGYGYTF.

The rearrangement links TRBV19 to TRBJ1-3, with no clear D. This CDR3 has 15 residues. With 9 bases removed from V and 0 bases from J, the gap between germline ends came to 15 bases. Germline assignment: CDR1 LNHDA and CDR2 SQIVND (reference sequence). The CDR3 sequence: CASSDLTISGNTIYF. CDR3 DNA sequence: TGTGCCAGCAGTGATTTAACCATCTCTGGAAACACCATATATTTT.

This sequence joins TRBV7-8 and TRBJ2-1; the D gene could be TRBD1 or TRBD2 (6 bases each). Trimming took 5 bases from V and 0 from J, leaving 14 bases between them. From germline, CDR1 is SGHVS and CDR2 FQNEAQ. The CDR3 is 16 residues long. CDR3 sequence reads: CASSPGGGDSYNEQFF. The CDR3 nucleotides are TGTGCCAGCAGCCCCGGGGGCGGGGACTCCTACAATGAGCAGTTCTTC.

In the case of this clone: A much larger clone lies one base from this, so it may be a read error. The CDR3: CVSSQDLGVNQPQHF. The CDR3 region has the DNA TGCGTCAGCAGCCAAGATCTAGGGGTCAATCAGCCCCAGCATTTT. The rearrangement uses TRBV4-3 and TRBJ1-5; D is perhaps TRBD1 (5 bases). CDR1 and CDR2 from the germline V gene are LGHNA and YSLEER. This CDR3 is 15 amino acids long.

The CDR3 DNA is TGTGCCAGCAGCCCCGAGTACTTC. This codes for CASSPEYF. The chain joins TRBV7-9 to TRBJ2-5; D gene unclear. The CDR3 consists of 8 residues. The germline CDR1 and CDR2 sequences are SEHNR and FQNEAQ (reference sequence). V was cut by 5 bases and J by 12 bases, with 4 bases left in between.